What follows is one TCR beta chain and its context. The antigen is undetermined. This specimen belongs to a study of CD8 T cells in ankylosing spondylitis. Findings of the study overall: Those disease-linked clones were CD8+; they were also relatively rare in peripheral blood. One TCR beta motif, made up of roughly eight highly homologous variants, appeared characteristic of ankylosing spondylitis blood. Disease-linked clones reportedly showed significant enrichment in matched ankylosing spondylitis synovial fluid.

This CDR3 contains 15 residues. CDR1 and CDR2 from the germline V gene are SGDLS and YYNGEE. V lost 2 bases and J lost 3, with 12 bases in between. TCRdb recomputed calls from the 5' RACE reads with MiXCR, one row per CDR3 protein. The sample has approximately 88,000 distinct CDR3 sequences, 7.5% to 9% seen once; the top ten hold under 6%. Input material: blood, either unsorted or a sorted T cell fraction (not recorded which). This chain connects TRBV9 to TRBJ1-3; D remains ambiguous. This sequence was found in a male donor with ankylosing spondylitis or in good health (not recorded which). In DNA form, the CDR3 reads TGTGCCAGCAGCGTGGGTCGGGTAGGTGGAAACACCATATATTTT. Protein product: CASSVGRVGGNTIYF.